A selection of T cell receptor beta chains follows, all from one sample in a study of persistence of HIV-infected CD4 T cells. The repertoire was sequenced with immunoSEQ multiplex PCR; TCRdb's copy has only in-frame clones and lacks some. Here the sample spans 30,000 or so clones, roughly 80% being singletons. For these TCRs, the target antigens are not known. Sequenced here: CD4+ T cells sorted from PBMCs after roughly 18-hour stimulation, sampled from a patient who received antiretroviral therapy. These receptors originate from an adult man with HIV who was CMV-seropositive. The CDR3 runs from the conserved cysteine through the conserved F or W. The D gene is left open where the match is weak. Size is stated for part of the rows, as once, few or many counts, or as a class when the clone is expanded.

cdr3_aa cdr3_nt v_call clone_size j_call d_call
CATLDGYEQYF TGTGCCACCCTCGACGGATACGAGCAGTACTTC TRBV6-6 NA TRBJ2-7 NA
CASSPGAPYEQYF TGTGCCAGCAGCCCCGGGGCCCCCTACGAGCAGTACTTC TRBV6-2/TRBV6-3 NA TRBJ2-7 NA
CASSYSITTNYGYTF TGTGCCAGCAGTTACTCGATAACCACCAACTATGGCTACACCTTC TRBV6-5 NA TRBJ1-2 NA
CASSVEGSFYGYTF TGTGCCAGCAGCGTAGAAGGGTCTTTCTATGGCTACACCTTC TRBV9 NA TRBJ1-2 NA
CASRMRTAFWSYGYTF TGTGCCAGCAGGATGAGGACAGCATTTTGGAGTTATGGCTACACCTTC TRBV27 NA TRBJ1-2 NA
CASSLANEKLFF TGTGCCAGTAGTTTAGCGAATGAAAAACTGTTTTTT TRBV19 NA TRBJ1-4 NA
CASSLVSGTGASGANVLTF TGTGCCAGCAGCTTAGTAAGTGGGACAGGGGCTTCGGGGGCCAACGTCCTGACTTTC TRBV7-9 NA TRBJ2-6 TRBD1
CASSRRGGYYGYTF TGTGCCAGCAGCCGGCGGGGTGGGTACTATGGCTACACCTTC TRBV5-4 NA TRBJ1-2 NA
CSASPRWRSSGNTIYF TGCAGTGCTAGTCCGCGGTGGAGGAGCTCTGGAAACACCATATATTTT TRBV20-1 NA TRBJ1-3 NA
CASSQADSLGSSPLHF TGCGCCAGCAGCCAAGCGGACAGCCTGGGATCTTCACCCCTCCACTTT TRBV4-1 once TRBJ1-6 NA
CAWSWGRGRDQPQHF TGTGCCTGGAGCTGGGGCAGGGGAAGGGATCAGCCCCAGCATTTT TRBV30 NA TRBJ1-5 NA
CASSPGTRYGYTF TGTGCCAGCAGTCCCGGTACACGCTATGGCTACACCTTC TRBV2 few TRBJ1-2 NA
CASSSRTGRTEAFF TGTGCCAGCAGCTCACGCACAGGGCGAACTGAAGCTTTCTTT TRBV7-9 few TRBJ1-1 NA
CASSHRTGIGELFF TGTGCCAGTAGCCATCGTACAGGGATCGGGGAGCTGTTTTTT TRBV19 NA TRBJ2-2 NA
CASSQSSGGIVGANVLTF TGTGCCAGCAGCCAGTCTAGCGGGGGTATTGTTGGGGCCAACGTCCTGACTTTC TRBV3-1/TRBV3-2 NA TRBJ2-6 TRBD2
CASSVSRGGGLQSGELFF TGTGCCAGCAGCGTGAGTCGCGGGGGCGGGCTCCAATCCGGGGAGCTGTTTTTT TRBV9 NA TRBJ2-2 NA